These 3 T cell receptor beta chains share one sample of origin, sequenced in a study of cytomegalovirus exposure and HLA in healthy donors (dated by TCRdb to the late 2010s). The library was generated by the immunoSEQ multiplex PCR assay. A mixture of 60 forward primers for TCR Vbeta segments and 13 reverse primers for TCR Jbeta segments was used in the multiplex PCR. TCRdb's version of the immuneACCESS table is confined to in-frame rearrangements and falls short of the full clone set. An unresolved V gene accounts for under half of the shortfall where checked; the remainder is of unknown origin. For this sample there are around 80,000 clones; more than 50% appear just once. The top ten clonotypes cover roughly 4% of the sample. Material: PBMCs. These receptors originate from a male donor in good health and CMV-seropositive.

The chain combines TRBV28 with TRBJ2-1, with TRBD2 matching 9 bases. CDR3 length equals 15 residues. J gave up 7 bases and V 4 bases, and 8 bases lay outside the gene matches. Germline lookup yields CDR1 MDHEN and CDR2 SYDVKM. The DNA for the CDR3 is TGTGCCAGCAGTTCAAGGCTAGCGGGAAGTAATGAGCAGTTCTTC. This gives the protein CASSSRLAGSNEQFF.

As concerns this clone: The junction and the germline gene differ at one end; a read error may be behind it. V gene TRBV30 combines with J gene TRBJ2-1; D remains ambiguous. The CDR3 loop spans 13 amino acids. Germline V gene data show CDR1 as GTSNPN and CDR2 as SVGIG (reference sequence). CDR3 in amino acids: CAWSSRNQNEQFF. For the CDR3, the DNA is TGTGCCTGGAGTTCCAGAAACCAAAATGAACAGTTCTTC.

The chain recombines TRBV4-2 with TRBJ2-5; 7 bases line up with TRBD2. CDR3 length: 21 amino acids. Germline V gives CDR1 LGHNA, CDR2 YNFKEQ. Unmatched junction bases numbered 20, after V lost 0 bases and J lost 1 base. In nucleotides, the CDR3 is TGTGCCAGCAGCCAAGACAGAAAAGGAGTGGAAAGGGAGGGATTCCAAGAGACCCAGTACTTC. This translates into CASSQDRKGVEREGFQETQYF.